The 12 T cell receptor beta chains below all came from one sample that was sequenced in a study of blood T cell repertoires in COVID-19. Assay: immunoSEQ multiplex PCR; the TCRdb copy retains only in-frame clones and omits some. The sample yields 300,000 to 400,000 clones, about 89% seen once. Sequencing was performed on peripheral blood. Source of these receptors: a woman between 50 and 59 years old who had recovered from COVID-19.

This chain uses TRBV10-2 with TRBJ2-3; 7 nucleotides line up with TRBD2. CDR1 and CDR2 from the germline V gene are WSHSY and SAAADI. The CDR3 totals 15 residues. V shed 0 bases, J shed 4 bases, and the junction held 4 bases outside the gene matches. In nucleotides, the CDR3 is TGCGCCAGCAGTGAGTCGACGGGGGGTCCAGATACGCAGTATTTT. Its translation is CASSESTGGPDTQYF.

This sequence joins TRBV5-1 and TRBJ1-1; D is perhaps TRBD1 (5 bases). The germline V gene has CDR1 SGHRS and CDR2 YFSETQ. The ends were cut back, 1 base at V and 2 bases at J, with 12 bases in the middle. The CDR3 is 15 amino acids. This CDR3 is CASSLQATVNTEAFF. CDR3 bases: TGCGCCAGCAGCTTGCAAGCGACAGTCAACACTGAAGCTTTCTTT.

The chain employs TRBV7-6 and TRBJ2-3; D gene uncertain. V was clipped by 1 base and J by 1 base, with 18 bases between them. The CDR3 totals 18 residues. Germline loops: CDR1 SGHVS, CDR2 FNYEAQ. CDR3 sequence (DNA): TGTGCCAGCAGCTTAGGCTGGCGGCAGAATGAGGGCACAGATACGCAGTATTTT. Protein: CASSLGWRQNEGTDTQYF.

V is TRBV7-9 and J is TRBJ2-7; TRBD2 matches at 7 bases. V dropped 4 bases and J dropped 3; count of bases not matched to a gene: 9. Germline CDR1 SEHNR, CDR2 FQNEAQ (reference sequence). This CDR3 contains 15 residues. The CDR3, as DNA: TGTGCCAGCAGCTCCACACTTGGGGACTACTACGAGCAGTACTTC. Protein product: CASSSTLGDYYEQYF.

This sequence joins TRBV5-4 and TRBJ1-1; tentative D call: TRBD1 (5 bases). The CDR3 contains 14 residues. Germline assignment: CDR1 SGHNT and CDR2 YYREEE (reference sequence). Trimming cost V 6 bases and J 1 base, with 13 bases left between them. The CDR3 coding sequence is TGTGCCAGCAACCAGGGTTTGGCGAACACTGAAGCTTTCTTT. This translates into CASNQGLANTEAFF.

Only a few counts were recorded for this clone. Other nucleotide sequences from this sample produce the same CDR3. This chain uses TRBV28 with TRBJ2-7; tentatively, D is TRBD1 (5 bases). Germline CDR1 is MDHEN and CDR2 is SYDVKM. The CDR3 covers 13 residues. V lost 3 bases, J lost 2 bases, and 8 bases lay in between. The CDR3 loop is CASSFQGTYEQYF. The CDR3 DNA sequence: TGTGCCAGCAGTTTCCAGGGCACCTACGAGCAGTACTTC.

The chain is built from TRBV2 and TRBJ2-4; weak D call: TRBD1 (6 bases). Germline values: CDR1 SNHLY, CDR2 FYNNEI. Trimming pared 8 bases from V and 7 bases from J, leaving 12 bases between. The CDR3 has 12 residues. CDR3 amino acids: CASLSQGNIQYF. In DNA form, the CDR3 reads TGTGCCAGCCTAAGTCAGGGGAACATTCAGTACTTC. Looking up the rest from reference TRBV2 and TRBJ2-4 gives the full variable domain: EPEVTQTPSHQVTQMGQEVILRCVPISNHLYFYWYRQILGQKVEFLVSFYNNEISEKSEIFDDQFSVERPDGSNFTLKIRSTKLEDSAMYFCASLSQGNIQYFGAGTRLSVL.

The chain recombines TRBV5-1 with TRBJ2-2; 9 nucleotides line up with TRBD2. J was trimmed by 4 bases and V by 0 bases; bases with no gene match: 1. The germline CDR1 and CDR2 sequences are SGHRS and YFSETQ. This CDR3 contains 15 residues. CDR3 protein: CASSLEGLATGELFF. CDR3 DNA sequence: TGCGCCAGCAGCTTGGAGGGACTAGCCACCGGGGAGCTGTTTTTT.

The chain combines TRBV6-5 with TRBJ1-5, with no clear D. The ends were cut back, 2 bases at V and 2 bases at J, with 7 bases in the middle. Germline values: CDR1 MNHEY, CDR2 SVGAGI. The CDR3 has 14 residues. CDR3 sequence: CASSYDTGNQPQHF. The CDR3 region has the DNA TGTGCCAGCAGTTACGATACAGGCAATCAGCCCCAGCATTTT.

This chain links TRBV30 with TRBJ2-7; D perhaps matches TRBD2 (6 bases). Trimming took off 2 bases at V and 3 bases at J, with 17 bases between the two ends. Germline loops: CDR1 GTSNPN, CDR2 SVGIG (reference sequence). CDR3 length: 15 amino acids. The CDR3 bases are TGTGCCTGGAGTTTTGGGACTCGAGGCCTCTACGAGCAGTACTTC. It encodes CAWSFGTRGLYEQYF.

This chain connects TRBV27 to TRBJ2-7, with unresolved D. CDR1 MNHEY and CDR2 SMNVEV come from the germline V gene (reference sequence). The V end lost 8 bases, the J end lost 3 bases, and 14 bases lay between the germline ends. The CDR3 runs to 13 residues. CDR3 in DNA: TGTGCCAGCGGTCCTAACCGGGTCTACGAGCAGTACTTC. Its protein is CASGPNRVYEQYF.

The CDR3 coding sequence is TGTGCCAGCAGCCCGGGGATACAAGAGACCCAGTACTTC. The encoded protein is CASSPGIQETQYF. The chain employs TRBV5-4 and TRBJ2-5; D perhaps matches TRBD2 (5 bases). V dropped 4 bases and J dropped 2 bases, with 9 bases sitting between them. Germline V gives CDR1 SGHNT, CDR2 YYREEE (reference sequence). The CDR3 loop spans 13 amino acids.